This TCR beta chain was recorded in a study of T cells in Graves' hyperthyroidism and ophthalmopathy. Amplification targeted TCR beta CDR3 regions from RNA transcripts. The study used the HTBI primer set for a first-round RT-PCR of the TCR CDR3. From the multiplex PCR reads, TCRdb called clonotypes with MiXCR, one entry per CDR3 protein. The top ten clones hold under 20% of a sample with roughly 530,000 distinct CDR3 sequences, about 15% of them seen once. This CDR3 spans 13 amino acids. V lost 5 bases and J lost 0, with 8 bases in between. Germline CDR1 is GTSNPN and CDR2 is SVGIG (reference sequence).

The sequence was obtained from a woman aged 18-29 years with Graves' ophthalmopathy. The source material was blood. This chain uses TRBV30 with TRBJ1-3; D remains ambiguous. CDR3 protein: CAWGRNSGNTIYF. In nucleotides, the CDR3 is TGTGCCTGGGGACGGAACTCTGGAAACACCATATATTTT.